The entry below gives a single T cell receptor (beta chain) sequence along with its context. Its cognate antigen is unknown. This sample was included in a study of shared clonotypes between healthy human individuals. Whole-study results and caveats: Clonotypes which were not shared had lower generation probabilities than clonotypes that all four donors shared.

Naive CD4+ cells were CD45RA-selected; the remaining cells were memory. Genomic DNA (from each subset) was split evenly across several immunoSEQ plates. Assay: immunoSEQ multiplex PCR; the TCRdb copy retains only in-frame clones and omits some. The data show approximately 2.3 million clones, 85% to 95% seen once. This CDR3 contains 16 residues. Trimming cost V 8 bases and J 1 base; bases outside gene matches: 7. CDR1 and CDR2 (germline): MGHRA, YSYEKL. The chain employs TRBV4-1 and TRBJ2-3; TRBD2 agrees at 12 bases. The specimen sequenced was naive CD4+ T cells from PBMCs. The subset: CD45RA+ positively selected. The TCR originated in a young man in good health. Some clones in this sample may be carry-over from other donors' samples. CDR3 DNA: TGCGCCAGCCAGAGGCTAGCGGGGGGGGGCACAGATACGCAGTATTTT. Translated: CASQRLAGGGTDTQYF.